This TCR beta chain appears in the sequencing data of a study of Ad26.COV2.S vaccination and SARS-CoV-2 variants. The treatment is: roughly 19 received Ad26.COV2.S at low or high dose, single or two shots; a few received placebo; per-sample allocation not given. Repertoires come from day 63 after the first vaccine or placebo injection. Germline loops: CDR1 SGDLS, CDR2 YYNGEE. The V segment lost 3 bases and the J segment 0 bases; nucleotides outside the gene matches: 2. This CDR3 has 15 amino acids. Assay: immunoSEQ multiplex PCR; the TCRdb copy retains only in-frame clones and omits some. The table lists 200,000 to 300,000 clones, around 89% of them singletons. As to this clone: Antigen unknown.

Study-wide points: Vaccinees reportedly had broad spike-specific CD8+ and CD4+ T cell responses.

The V and J genes are TRBV9 and TRBJ2-1; 8 bases align to TRBD1. Here the sequenced sample was peripheral blood, taken in a trial of Ad26.COV2.S vaccine versus placebo. The source of this sequence is a person between 18 and 65 years old who received the Ad26.COV2.S COVID-19 vaccine or a placebo. Here the CDR3 reads CASSGDRSSYNEQFF. The CDR3 bases are TGTGCCAGCAGCGGGGACAGGAGCTCCTACAATGAGCAGTTCTTC. Drawing the rest from reference TRBV9 and TRBJ2-1, the complete variable domain is DSGVTQTPKHLITATGQRVTLRCSPRSGDLSVYWYQQSLDQGLQFLIQYYNGEERAKGNILERFSAQQFPDLHSELNLSSLELGDSALYFCASSGDRSSYNEQFFGPGTRLTVL.